This T cell receptor (beta chain) was found in a study of T cell responses to AZD1222 COVID-19 vaccine. Remarks on this clone: What it recognizes is unknown. One junction end does not reproduce the germline sequence, and a read error may be involved.

Study-level results: Across the whole spike, CD4 TCRs peaked at regions 160-218 and 743-854. Clonal diversity was possibly underestimated, and the donors were mostly white British, with more females.

Germline-derived CDR1 and CDR2 are SGHRS and YFSETQ. This CDR3 contains 16 residues. Data came from immunoSEQ multiplex PCR; TCRdb stores just in-frame clones and leaves some out. The table shows some 100,000 clones, with roughly 91% occurring only once. This TCR derives from an adult who received the AZD1222 COVID-19 vaccine. V gene TRBV5-1 combines with J gene TRBJ1-4, with 9 bases matching TRBD1. The sequences come from peripheral blood, collected 28 days after the second AZD1222 dose. In DNA form, the CDR3 reads TGCGCCAGCAGTCAGACGACCGGGACAGGGAATGGAAAACTGTTTTTT. It yields the protein CASSQTTGTGNGKLFF.